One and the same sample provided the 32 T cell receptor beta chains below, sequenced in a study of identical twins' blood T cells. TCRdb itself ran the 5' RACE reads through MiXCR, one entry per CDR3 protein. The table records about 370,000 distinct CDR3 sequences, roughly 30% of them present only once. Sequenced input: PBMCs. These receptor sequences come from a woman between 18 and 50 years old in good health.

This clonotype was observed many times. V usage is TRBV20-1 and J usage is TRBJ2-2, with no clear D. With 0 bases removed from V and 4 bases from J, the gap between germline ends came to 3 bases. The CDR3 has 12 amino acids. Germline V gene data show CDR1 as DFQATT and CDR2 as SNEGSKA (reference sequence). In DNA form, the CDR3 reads TGCAGTGCTAGAGATACCACCGGGGAGCTGTTTTTT. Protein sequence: CSARDTTGELFF.

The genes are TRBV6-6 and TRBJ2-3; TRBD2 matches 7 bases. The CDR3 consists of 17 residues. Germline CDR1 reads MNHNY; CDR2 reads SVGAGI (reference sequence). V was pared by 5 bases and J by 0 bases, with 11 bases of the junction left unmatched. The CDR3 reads CASSTPRLAVSTDTQYF. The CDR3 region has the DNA TGTGCCAGCAGTACCCCTCGGCTAGCGGTTAGCACAGATACGCAGTATTTT.

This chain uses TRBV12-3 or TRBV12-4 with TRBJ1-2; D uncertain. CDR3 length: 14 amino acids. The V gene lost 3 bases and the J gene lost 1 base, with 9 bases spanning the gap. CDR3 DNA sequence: TGTGCCAGCAGTTTCGGGGTTGATAACTATGGCTACACCTTC. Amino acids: CASSFGVDNYGYTF.

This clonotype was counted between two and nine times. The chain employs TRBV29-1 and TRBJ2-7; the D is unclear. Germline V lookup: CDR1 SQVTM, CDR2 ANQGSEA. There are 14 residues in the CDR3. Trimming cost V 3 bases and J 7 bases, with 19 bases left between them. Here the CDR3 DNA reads TGCAGCGTTGATTTTGGGAAAGGTTCTGGAGAGCAGTACTTC. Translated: CSVDFGKGSGEQYF.

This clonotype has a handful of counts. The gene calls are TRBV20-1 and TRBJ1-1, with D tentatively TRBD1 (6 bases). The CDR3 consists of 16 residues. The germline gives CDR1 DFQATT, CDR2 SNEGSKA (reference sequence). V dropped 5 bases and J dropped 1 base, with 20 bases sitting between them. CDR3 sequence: CSASDSGTPENTEAFF. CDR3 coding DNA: TGCAGTGCTTCGGATTCCGGGACACCCGAGAACACTGAAGCTTTCTTT.

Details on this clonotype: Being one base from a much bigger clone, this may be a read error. CDR3 sequence: CSVAFWTRGEKLFF. CDR3 nucleotide sequence: TGCAGCGTTGCATTCTGGACGCGGGGGGAAAAACTGTTTTTT. The V call is TRBV29-1, the J call TRBJ1-4, with TRBD1 as a possible D gene (5 bases). This CDR3 has 14 residues. V gave up 4 bases and J gave up 8 bases, with 17 bases separating them. Per the germline V gene, CDR1 is SQVTM and CDR2 is ANQGSEA.

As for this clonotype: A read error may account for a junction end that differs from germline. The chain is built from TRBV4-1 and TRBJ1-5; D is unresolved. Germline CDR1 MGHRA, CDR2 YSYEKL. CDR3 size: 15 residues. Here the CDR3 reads CASSERTDSNRPQHF. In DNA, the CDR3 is TGCGCCAGCAGCGAAAGGACGGATAGCAATCGGCCCCAGCATTTT.

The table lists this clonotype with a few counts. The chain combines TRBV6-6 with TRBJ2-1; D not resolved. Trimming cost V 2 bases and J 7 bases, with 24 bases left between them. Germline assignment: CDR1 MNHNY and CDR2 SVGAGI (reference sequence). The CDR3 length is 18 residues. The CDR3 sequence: CASSYPLKSLSSRNEQFF. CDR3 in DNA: TGTGCCAGCAGTTACCCCCTTAAGAGTTTATCTTCGAGGAATGAGCAGTTCTTC.

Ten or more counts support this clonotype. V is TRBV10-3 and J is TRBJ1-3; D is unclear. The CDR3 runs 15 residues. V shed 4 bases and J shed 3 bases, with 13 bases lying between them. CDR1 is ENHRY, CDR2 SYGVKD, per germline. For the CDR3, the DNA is TGTGCCATCAGTGCAGACCTAGGACGTGGAAACACCATATATTTT. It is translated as CAISADLGRGNTIYF.

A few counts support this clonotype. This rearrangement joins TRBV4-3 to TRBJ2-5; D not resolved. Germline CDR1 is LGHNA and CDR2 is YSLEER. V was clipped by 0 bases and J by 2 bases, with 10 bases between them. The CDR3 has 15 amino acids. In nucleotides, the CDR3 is TGCGCCAGCAGCCAAGATGGGCGGCCTCAAGAGACCCAGTACTTC. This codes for CASSQDGRPQETQYF.

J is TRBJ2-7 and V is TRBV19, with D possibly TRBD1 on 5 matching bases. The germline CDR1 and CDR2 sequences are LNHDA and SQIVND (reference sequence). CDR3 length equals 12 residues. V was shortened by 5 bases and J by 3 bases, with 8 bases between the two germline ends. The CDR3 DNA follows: TGTGCCAGTAGTGGCAGGGTCTACGAGCAGTACTTC. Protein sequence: CASSGRVYEQYF.

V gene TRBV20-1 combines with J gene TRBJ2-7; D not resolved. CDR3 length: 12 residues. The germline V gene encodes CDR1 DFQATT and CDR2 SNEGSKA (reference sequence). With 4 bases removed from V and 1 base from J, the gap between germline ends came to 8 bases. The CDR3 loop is CSANYQSYEQYF. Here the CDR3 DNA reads TGCAGTGCTAACTACCAGTCCTACGAGCAGTACTTC.

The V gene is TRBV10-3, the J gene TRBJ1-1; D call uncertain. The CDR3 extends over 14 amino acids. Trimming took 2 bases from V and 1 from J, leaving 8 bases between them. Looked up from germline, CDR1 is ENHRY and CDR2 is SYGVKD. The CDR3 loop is CAISEEPQNTEAFF. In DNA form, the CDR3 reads TGTGCCATCAGTGAGGAACCTCAGAACACTGAAGCTTTCTTT.

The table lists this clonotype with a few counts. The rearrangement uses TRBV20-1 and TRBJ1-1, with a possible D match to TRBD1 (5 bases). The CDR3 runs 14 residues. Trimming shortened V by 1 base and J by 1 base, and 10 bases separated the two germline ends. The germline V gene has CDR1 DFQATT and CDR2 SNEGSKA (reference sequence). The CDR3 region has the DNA TGCAGTGCTAGAGTTGGGGGGTCGAACACTGAAGCTTTCTTT. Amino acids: CSARVGGSNTEAFF.

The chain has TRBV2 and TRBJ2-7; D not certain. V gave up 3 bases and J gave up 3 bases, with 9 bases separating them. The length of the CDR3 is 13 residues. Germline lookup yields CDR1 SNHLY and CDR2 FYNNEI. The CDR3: CASSDDIDYEQYF. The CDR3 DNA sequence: TGTGCCAGCAGTGATGACATCGACTACGAGCAGTACTTC.

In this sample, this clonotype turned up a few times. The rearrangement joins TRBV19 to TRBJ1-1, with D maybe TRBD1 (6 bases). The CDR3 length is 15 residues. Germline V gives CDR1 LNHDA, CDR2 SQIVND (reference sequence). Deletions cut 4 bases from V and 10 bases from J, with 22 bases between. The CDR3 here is CASSTEFRDTGRAFF. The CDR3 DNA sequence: TGTGCCAGTAGTACTGAATTCCGGGACACCGGGCGAGCTTTCTTT.

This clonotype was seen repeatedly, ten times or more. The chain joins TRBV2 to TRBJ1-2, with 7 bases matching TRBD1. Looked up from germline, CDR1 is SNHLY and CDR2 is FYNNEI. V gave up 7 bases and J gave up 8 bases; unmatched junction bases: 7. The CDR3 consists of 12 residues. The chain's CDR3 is CASTDRTGGYTF. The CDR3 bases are TGTGCCAGCACCGACCGGACAGGCGGCTACACCTTC.

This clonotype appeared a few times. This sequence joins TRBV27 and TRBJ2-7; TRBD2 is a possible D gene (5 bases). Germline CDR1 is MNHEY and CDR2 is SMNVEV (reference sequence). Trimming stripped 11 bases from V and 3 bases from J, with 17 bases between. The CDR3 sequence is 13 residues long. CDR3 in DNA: TGTGCCGCCGGGATCTCAATGTTCTACGAGCAGTACTTC. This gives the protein CAAGISMFYEQYF.

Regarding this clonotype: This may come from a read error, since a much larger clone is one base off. CDR3 nucleotides: TGTGCCGGCAGAATGGGACAGTCGAACACTGAAGCTTTCTTT. Encoded protein: CAGRMGQSNTEAFF. V and J are TRBV27 and TRBJ1-1, with 7 nucleotides matching TRBD1. CDR1 is MNHEY and CDR2 is SMNVEV in the germline V gene (reference sequence). The CDR3 covers 14 residues.

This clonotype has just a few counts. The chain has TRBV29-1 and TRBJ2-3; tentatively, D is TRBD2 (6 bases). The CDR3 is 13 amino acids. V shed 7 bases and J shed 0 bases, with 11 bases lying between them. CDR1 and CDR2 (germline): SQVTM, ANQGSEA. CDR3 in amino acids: CSGTSRSTDTQYF. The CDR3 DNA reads TGCAGCGGAACTAGCCGCAGCACAGATACGCAGTATTTT.

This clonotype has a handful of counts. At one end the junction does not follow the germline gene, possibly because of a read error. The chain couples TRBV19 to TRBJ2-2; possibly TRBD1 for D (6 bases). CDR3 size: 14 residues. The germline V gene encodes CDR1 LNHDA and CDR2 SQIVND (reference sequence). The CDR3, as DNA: TGTGCCACTACGGGGACAAGAGACACCGGGAAGCTGTTTTTT. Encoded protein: CATTGTRDTGKLFF.

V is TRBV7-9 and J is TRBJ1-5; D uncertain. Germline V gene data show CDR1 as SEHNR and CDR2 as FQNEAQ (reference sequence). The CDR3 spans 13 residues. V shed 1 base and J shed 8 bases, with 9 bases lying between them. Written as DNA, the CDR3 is TGTGCCAGCAGCTTAGGGGGTTACAAGCCCCAGCATTTT. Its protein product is CASSLGGYKPQHF. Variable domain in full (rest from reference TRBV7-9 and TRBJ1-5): DTGVSQNPRHKITKRGQNVTFRCDPISEHNRLYWYRQTLGQGPEFLTYFQNEAQLEKSRLLSDRFSAERPKGSFSTLEIQRTEQGDSAMYLCASSLGGYKPQHFGDGTRLSIL.

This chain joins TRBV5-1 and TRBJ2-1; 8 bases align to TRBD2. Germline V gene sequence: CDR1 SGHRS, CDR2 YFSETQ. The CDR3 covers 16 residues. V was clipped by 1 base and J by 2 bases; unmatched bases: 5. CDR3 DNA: TGCGCCAGCAGCTTGTTAGCGGGGATCGCCTACAATGAGCAGTTCTTC. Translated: CASSLLAGIAYNEQFF. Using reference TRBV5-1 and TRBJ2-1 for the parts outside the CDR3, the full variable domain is KAGVTQTPRYLIKTRGQQVTLSCSPISGHRSVSWYQQTPGQGLQFLFEYFSETQRNKGNFPGRFSGRQFSNSRSEMNVSTLELGDSALYLCASSLLAGIAYNEQFFGPGTRLTVL.

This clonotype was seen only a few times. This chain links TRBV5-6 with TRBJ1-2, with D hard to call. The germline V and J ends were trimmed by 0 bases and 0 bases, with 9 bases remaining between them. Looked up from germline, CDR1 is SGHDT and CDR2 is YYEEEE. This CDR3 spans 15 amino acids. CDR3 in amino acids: CASSLGLTANYGYTF. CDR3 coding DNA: TGTGCCAGCAGCTTGGGACTGACCGCTAACTATGGCTACACCTTC. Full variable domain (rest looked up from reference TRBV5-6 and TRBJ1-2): DAGVTQSPTHLIKTRGQQVTLRCSPKSGHDTVSWYQQALGQGPQFIFQYYEEEERQRGNFPDRFSGHQFPNYSSELNVNALLLGDSALYLCASSLGLTANYGYTFGSGTRLTVV.

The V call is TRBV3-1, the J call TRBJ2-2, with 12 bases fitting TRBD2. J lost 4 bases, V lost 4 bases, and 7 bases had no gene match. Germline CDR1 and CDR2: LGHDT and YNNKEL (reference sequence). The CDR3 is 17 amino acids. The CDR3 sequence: CASSRWTSGTSTGELFF. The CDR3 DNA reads TGTGCCAGCAGCCGCTGGACTAGCGGGACTTCCACCGGGGAGCTGTTTTTT.

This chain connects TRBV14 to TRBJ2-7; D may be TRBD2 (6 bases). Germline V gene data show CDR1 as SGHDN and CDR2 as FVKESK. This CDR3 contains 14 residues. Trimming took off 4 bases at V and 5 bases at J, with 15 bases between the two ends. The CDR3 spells CASSLRQSSDEQYF. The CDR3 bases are TGTGCCAGCAGCCTAAGACAGTCTAGCGACGAGCAGTACTTC.

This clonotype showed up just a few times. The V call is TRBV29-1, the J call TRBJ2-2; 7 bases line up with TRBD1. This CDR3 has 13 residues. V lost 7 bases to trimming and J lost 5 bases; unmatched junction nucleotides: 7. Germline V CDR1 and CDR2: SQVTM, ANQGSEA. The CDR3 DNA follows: TGCAGCGCGAGACAGGGAATTACCGGGGAGCTGTTTTTT. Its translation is CSARQGITGELFF.

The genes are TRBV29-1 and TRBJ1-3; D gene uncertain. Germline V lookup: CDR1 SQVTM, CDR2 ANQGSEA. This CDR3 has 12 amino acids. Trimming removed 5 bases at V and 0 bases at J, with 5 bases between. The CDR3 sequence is CSVPTSGNTIYF. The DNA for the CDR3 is TGCAGCGTTCCAACCTCTGGAAACACCATATATTTT.

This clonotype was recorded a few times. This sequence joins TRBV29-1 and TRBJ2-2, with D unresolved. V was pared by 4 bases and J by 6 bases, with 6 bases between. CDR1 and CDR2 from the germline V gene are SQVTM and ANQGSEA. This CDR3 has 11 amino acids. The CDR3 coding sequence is TGCAGCGTTGGTGGGCCCGGGGAGCTGTTTTTT. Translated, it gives CSVGGPGELFF.

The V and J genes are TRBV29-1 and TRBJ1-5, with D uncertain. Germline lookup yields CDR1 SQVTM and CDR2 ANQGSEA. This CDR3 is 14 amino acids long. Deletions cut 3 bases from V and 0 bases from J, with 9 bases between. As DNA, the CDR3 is TGCAGCGTTGAGAGCGGCGGTAGCAATCAGCCCCAGCATTTT. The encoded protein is CSVESGGSNQPQHF.

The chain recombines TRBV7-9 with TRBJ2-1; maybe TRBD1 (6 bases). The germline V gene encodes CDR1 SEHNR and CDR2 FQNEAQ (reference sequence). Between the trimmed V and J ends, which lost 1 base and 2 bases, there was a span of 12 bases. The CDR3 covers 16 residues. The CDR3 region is CASSLGTGSPYNEQFF. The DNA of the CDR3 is TGTGCCAGCAGCTTAGGAACAGGGTCACCCTACAATGAGCAGTTCTTC.

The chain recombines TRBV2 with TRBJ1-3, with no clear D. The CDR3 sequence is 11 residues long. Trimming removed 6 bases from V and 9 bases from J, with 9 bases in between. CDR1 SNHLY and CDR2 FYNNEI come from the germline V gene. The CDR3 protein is CASSYLFTIYF. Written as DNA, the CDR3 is TGTGCCAGCAGCTACCTTTTCACCATATATTTT.